The present entry profiles one T cell receptor beta chain with its context. Its specificity is unknown. If patients had autoimmune disease history or systemic immunosuppression, they were excluded. The CDR3 is 14 residues long. V lost 3 bases, J lost 5 bases, and 13 bases lay in between. Germline V CDR1 and CDR2: KGHSH, LQKENI. Clones were read by immunoSEQ multiplex PCR, and TCRdb kept only the in-frame ones, dropping some. The sample shows under 60,000 clones, about 88% of them seen only once. This specimen comes from a study of OX40 agonist ivuxolimab in advanced cancers. General observations from the study: Expanded peripheral T cells had an undetermined antigen specificity.

This receptor was obtained from an adult with an advanced solid tumor such as melanoma, head and neck, liver or kidney cancer. The chain joins TRBV18 to TRBJ1-2; D is uncertain. The material sequenced was CD4+ or CD8+ T cells sorted from blood, taken in a trial of the OX40 agonist ivuxolimab. This CDR3 reads CASSPVDSGYGYTF. The DNA for the CDR3 is TGTGCCAGCTCACCCGTGGACTCTGGATATGGCTACACCTTC.